This T cell receptor beta chain was captured by sequencing in a study of T cell clusters in autoimmune cytopenias. Study as a whole: A median of approximately 47,000 TRB reads per sample yielded a median around 2,500 distinct clonotypes.

The CDR3 spans 15 residues. Per the germline V gene, CDR1 is MNHEY and CDR2 is SMNVEV (reference sequence). Each sample's input was approximately 0.25 ug genomic DNA, about 38,000 genome equivalents. Study conclusions and caveats: Functional roles of the in silico T cell clusters still await experimental validation.

Considering frequency, this clonotype is medium-sized (0.01 to 0.1%). Its antigen is undetermined. TRB was amplified by touch-down multiplex PCR, primer pools A and B combined. From its re-call of the multiplex PCR reads, TCRdb lists each CDR3 protein once, without DNA. The sample table includes some 4,300 distinct CDR3 sequences. A further study also used this sample, focusing on T cell repertoires in aging, cancer and after chemotherapy. As that report states: Age-matched healthy donors had significantly more diverse, less clonal blood TCR repertoires than untreated cancer patients.

The sequence came from a human donor in good health. This chain joins TRBV27 and TRBJ1-1; the TCRdb D gene call, TRBD1, has no DNA to confirm it. The sequencing input was peripheral blood. The CDR3 region is CASSSGQVRNTEAFF.